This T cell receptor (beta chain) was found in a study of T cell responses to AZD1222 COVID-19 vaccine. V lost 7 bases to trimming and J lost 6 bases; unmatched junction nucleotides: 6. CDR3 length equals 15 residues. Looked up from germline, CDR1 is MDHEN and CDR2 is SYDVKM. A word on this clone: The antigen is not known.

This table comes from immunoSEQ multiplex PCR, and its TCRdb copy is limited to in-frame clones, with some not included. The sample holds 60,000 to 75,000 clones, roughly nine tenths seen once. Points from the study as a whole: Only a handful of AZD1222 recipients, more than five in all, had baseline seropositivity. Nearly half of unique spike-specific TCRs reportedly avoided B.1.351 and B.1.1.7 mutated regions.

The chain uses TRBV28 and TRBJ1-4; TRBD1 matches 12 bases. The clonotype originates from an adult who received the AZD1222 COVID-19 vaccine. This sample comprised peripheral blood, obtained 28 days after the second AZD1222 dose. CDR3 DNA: TGTGCCAGCACAGGGACAGGGGGCGCCTATGAAAAACTGTTTTTT. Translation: CASTGTGGAYEKLFF.